The 3 T cell receptor beta chains below come from one sample, sequenced in a study of response to subunit inactivated influenza vaccine. Using its own MiXCR run on the RT-PCR reads, TCRdb lists one record per CDR3 protein. This table holds about 700,000 distinct CDR3 sequences, roughly 13% found once. The source material was PBMCs from blood, sampled roughly 15 days before vaccination. The receptors were gathered from a man aged 50-60 years who received an inactivated influenza vaccine.

This chain links TRBV6-1 with TRBJ2-4, with D possibly TRBD2 on 6 matching bases. The last part of the DNA fits TRBJ2-1 better; the J call may be wrong. Looked up from germline, CDR1 is MNHNS and CDR2 is SASEGT. The length of the CDR3 is 14 residues. CDR3 DNA: TGTGCCAGCAGTCAGACTAGAGCCAAAAACATTCAGTTCTTC. As protein: CASSQTRAKNIQFF.

This clonotype was recorded a few times. The chain is built from TRBV4-1 and TRBJ1-5, with unresolved D. CDR1 and CDR2 from the germline V gene are MGHRA and YSYEKL. Trimming took off 1 base at V and 0 bases at J, with 10 bases between the two ends. The CDR3 extends over 16 amino acids. The CDR3 DNA reads TGCGCCAGCAGCCAAGGGAACGTATATAGCAATCAGCCCCAGCATTTT. This sequence encodes CASSQGNVYSNQPQHF.

The rearrangement links TRBV11-1 to TRBJ2-7; weak D call: TRBD1 (6 bases). Between the trimmed V and J ends, which lost 5 bases and 5 bases, there was a span of 19 bases. CDR3 length: 15 residues. Germline V CDR1 and CDR2: SGHAT, FQDESV (reference sequence). The CDR3 sequence: CASSLISSRGHEQYF. The CDR3 coding sequence is TGTGCCAGCAGCCTCATCTCGTCCAGGGGCCACGAGCAGTACTTC.